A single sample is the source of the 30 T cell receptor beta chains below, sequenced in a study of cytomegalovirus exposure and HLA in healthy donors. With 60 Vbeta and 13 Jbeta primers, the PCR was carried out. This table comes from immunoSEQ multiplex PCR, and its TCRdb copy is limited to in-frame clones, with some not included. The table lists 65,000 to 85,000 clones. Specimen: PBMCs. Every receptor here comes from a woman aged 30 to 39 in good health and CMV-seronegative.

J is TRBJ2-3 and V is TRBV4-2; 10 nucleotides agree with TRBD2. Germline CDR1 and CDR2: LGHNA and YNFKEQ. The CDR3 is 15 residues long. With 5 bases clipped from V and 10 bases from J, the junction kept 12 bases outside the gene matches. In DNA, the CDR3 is TGTGCCAGCAGCGCCAGCGGGGGGGGGTTAAGGTCGCAGTATTTT. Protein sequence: CASSASGGGLRSQYF.

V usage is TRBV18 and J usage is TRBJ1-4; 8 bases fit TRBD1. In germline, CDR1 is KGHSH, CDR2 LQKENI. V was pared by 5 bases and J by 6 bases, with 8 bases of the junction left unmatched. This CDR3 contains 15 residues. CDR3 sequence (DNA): TGTGCCAGCTCATACCGGACAGGGTGGGATGAAAAACTGTTTTTT. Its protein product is CASSYRTGWDEKLFF.

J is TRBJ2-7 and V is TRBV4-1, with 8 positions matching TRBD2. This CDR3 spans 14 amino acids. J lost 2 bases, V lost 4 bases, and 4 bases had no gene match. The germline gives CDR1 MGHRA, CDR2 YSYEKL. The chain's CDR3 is CASSLGLEAYEQYF. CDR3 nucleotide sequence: TGCGCCAGCAGCCTGGGACTAGAAGCCTACGAGCAGTACTTC.

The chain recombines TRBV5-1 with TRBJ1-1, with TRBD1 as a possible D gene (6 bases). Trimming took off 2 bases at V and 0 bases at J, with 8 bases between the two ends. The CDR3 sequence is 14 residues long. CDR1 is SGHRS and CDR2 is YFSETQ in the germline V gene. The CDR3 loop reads CASSFGTLNTEAFF. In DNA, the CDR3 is TGCGCCAGCAGCTTTGGGACACTGAACACTGAAGCTTTCTTT.

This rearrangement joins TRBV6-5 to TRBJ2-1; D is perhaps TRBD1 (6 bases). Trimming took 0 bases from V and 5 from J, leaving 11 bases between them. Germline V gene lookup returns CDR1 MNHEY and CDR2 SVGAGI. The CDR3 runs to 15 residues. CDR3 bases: TGTGCCAGCAGTTACTCTCTGGACAGTGACAATGAGCAGTTCTTC. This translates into CASSYSLDSDNEQFF.

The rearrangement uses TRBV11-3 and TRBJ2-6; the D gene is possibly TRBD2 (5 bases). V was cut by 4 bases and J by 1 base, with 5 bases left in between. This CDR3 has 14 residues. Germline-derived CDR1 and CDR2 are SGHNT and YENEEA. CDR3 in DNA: TGTGCCAGCAGCTCGGGGTCTGGGGCCAACGTCCTGACTTTC. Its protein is CASSSGSGANVLTF. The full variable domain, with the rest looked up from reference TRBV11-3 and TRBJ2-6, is EAGVVQSPRYKIIEKKQPVAFWCNPISGHNTLYWYLQNLGQGPELLIRYENEEAVDDSQLPKDRFSAERLKGVDSTLKIQPAELGDSAVYLCASSSGSGANVLTFGAGSRLTVL.

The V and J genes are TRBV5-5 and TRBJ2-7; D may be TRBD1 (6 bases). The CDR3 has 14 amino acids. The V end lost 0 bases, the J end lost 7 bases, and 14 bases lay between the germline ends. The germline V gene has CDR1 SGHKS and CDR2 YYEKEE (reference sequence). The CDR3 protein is CASSLGNRDWEQYF. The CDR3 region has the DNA TGTGCCAGCAGCTTGGGGAACAGGGATTGGGAGCAGTACTTC. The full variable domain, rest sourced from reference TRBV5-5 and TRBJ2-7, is DAGVTQSPTHLIKTRGQQVTLRCSPISGHKSVSWYQQVLGQGPQFIFQYYEKEERGRGNFPDRFSARQFPNYSSELNVNALLLGDSALYLCASSLGNRDWEQYFGPGTRLTVT.

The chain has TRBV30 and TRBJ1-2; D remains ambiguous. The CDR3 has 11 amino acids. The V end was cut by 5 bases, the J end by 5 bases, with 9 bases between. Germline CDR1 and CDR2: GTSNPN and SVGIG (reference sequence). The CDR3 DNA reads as TGTGCCTGGGGACTAAAATATGGCTACACCTTC. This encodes CAWGLKYGYTF.

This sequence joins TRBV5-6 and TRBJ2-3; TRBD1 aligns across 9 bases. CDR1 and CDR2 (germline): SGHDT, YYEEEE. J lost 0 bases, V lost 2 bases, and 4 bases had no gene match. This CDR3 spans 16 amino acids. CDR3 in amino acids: CASSFGGTGSTDTQYF. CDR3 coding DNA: TGTGCCAGCAGCTTTGGGGGGACAGGGAGCACAGATACGCAGTATTTT.

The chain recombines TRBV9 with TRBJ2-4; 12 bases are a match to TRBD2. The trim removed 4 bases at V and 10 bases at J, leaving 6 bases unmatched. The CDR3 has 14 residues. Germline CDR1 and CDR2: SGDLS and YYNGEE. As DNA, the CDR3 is TGTGCCAGCAGCCTCGAAGGGACTAGCGGGATTCAGTACTTC. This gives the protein CASSLEGTSGIQYF.

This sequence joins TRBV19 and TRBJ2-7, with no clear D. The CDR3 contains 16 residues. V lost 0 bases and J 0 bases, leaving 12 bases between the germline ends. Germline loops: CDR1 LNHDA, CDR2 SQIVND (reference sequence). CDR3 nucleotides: TGTGCCAGTAGTATAGATGCGGCGGCTAGCTCCTACGAGCAGTACTTC. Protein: CASSIDAAASSYEQYF.

The CDR3 DNA reads as TGCGCCAGCAGCCGCGGGACTCTGAGCTCCTACGAGCAGTACTTC. It translates to CASSRGTLSSYEQYF. The chain uses TRBV4-3 and TRBJ2-7; D possibly corresponds to TRBD2 (6 bases). Trimming pared 4 bases from V and 0 bases from J, leaving 13 bases between. The CDR3 covers 15 residues. CDR1 LGHNA and CDR2 YSLEER come from the germline V gene.

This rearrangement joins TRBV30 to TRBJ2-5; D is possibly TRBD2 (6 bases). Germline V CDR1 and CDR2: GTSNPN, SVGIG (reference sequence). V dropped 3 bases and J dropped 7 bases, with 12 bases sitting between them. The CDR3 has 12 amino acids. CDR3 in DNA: TGTGCCTGGAGGACCTCCGGGGGGACCCAGTACTTC. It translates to CAWRTSGGTQYF.

The CDR3 sequence: CASRPGLAGGGTDTQYF. DNA for the CDR3: TGTGCCAGCAGGCCGGGACTAGCGGGAGGAGGAACAGATACGCAGTATTTT. The chain links TRBV2 to TRBJ2-3, with 15 bases matching TRBD2. Germline loops: CDR1 SNHLY, CDR2 FYNNEI. The V segment lost 6 bases and the J segment 3 bases; nucleotides outside the gene matches: 7. This CDR3 is built from 17 residues.

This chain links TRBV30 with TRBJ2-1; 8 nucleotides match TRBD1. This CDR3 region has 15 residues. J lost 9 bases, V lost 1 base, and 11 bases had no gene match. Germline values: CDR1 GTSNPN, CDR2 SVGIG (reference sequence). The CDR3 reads CAWSELGQGVSEQFF. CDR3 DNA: TGTGCCTGGAGTGAGTTAGGACAGGGAGTGAGTGAGCAGTTCTTC. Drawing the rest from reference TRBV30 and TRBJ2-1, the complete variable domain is SQTIHQWPATLVQPVGSPLSLECTVEGTSNPNLYWYRQAAGRGLQLLFYSVGIGQISSEVPQNLSASRPQDRQFILSSKKLLLSDSGFYLCAWSELGQGVSEQFFGPGTRLTVL.

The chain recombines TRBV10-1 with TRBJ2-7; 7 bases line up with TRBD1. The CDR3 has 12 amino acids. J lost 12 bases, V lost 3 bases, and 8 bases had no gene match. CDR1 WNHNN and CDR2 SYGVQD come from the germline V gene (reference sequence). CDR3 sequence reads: CASSDRDREVYF. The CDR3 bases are TGCGCCAGCAGTGACCGGGACAGAGAGGTGTACTTC.

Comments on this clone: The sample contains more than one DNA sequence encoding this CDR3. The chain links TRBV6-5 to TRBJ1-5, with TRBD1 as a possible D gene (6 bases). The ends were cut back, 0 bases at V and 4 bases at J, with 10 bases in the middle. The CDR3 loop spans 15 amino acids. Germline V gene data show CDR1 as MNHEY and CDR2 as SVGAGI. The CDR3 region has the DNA TGTGCCAGCAGTTACTCGGGGCAGGGGAATCAGCCCCAGCATTTT. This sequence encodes CASSYSGQGNQPQHF.

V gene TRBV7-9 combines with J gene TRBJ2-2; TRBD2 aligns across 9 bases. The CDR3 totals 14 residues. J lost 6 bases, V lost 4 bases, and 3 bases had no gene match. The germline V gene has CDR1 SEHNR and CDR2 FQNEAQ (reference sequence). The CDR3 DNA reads TGTGCCAGCAGCTCTAGCGGGGAGGCCGGGGAGCTGTTTTTT. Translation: CASSSSGEAGELFF. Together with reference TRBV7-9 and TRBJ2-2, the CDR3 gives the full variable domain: DTGVSQNPRHKITKRGQNVTFRCDPISEHNRLYWYRQTLGQGPEFLTYFQNEAQLEKSRLLSDRFSAERPKGSFSTLEIQRTEQGDSAMYLCASSSSGEAGELFFGEGSRLTVL.

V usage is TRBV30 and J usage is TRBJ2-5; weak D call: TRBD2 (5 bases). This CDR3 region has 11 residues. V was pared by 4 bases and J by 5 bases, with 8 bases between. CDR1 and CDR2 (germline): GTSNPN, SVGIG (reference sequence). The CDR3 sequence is CAWTVAETQYF. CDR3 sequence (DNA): TGTGCCTGGACGGTAGCGGAGACCCAGTACTTC. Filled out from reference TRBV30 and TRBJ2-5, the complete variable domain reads SQTIHQWPATLVQPVGSPLSLECTVEGTSNPNLYWYRQAAGRGLQLLFYSVGIGQISSEVPQNLSASRPQDRQFILSSKKLLLSDSGFYLCAWTVAETQYFGPGTRLLVL.

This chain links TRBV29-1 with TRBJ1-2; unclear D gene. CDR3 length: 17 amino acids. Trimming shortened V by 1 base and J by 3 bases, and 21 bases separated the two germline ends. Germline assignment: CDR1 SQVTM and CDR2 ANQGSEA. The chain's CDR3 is CSVEGEVGDHEHYGYTF. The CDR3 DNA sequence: TGCAGCGTTGAAGGAGAGGTGGGAGACCACGAGCACTATGGCTACACCTTC.

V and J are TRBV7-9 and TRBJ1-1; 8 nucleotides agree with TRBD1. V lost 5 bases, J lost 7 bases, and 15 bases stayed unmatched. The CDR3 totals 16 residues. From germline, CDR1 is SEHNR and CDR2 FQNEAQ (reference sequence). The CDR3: CASSLGTGRAPGEAFF. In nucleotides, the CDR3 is TGTGCCAGCAGCCTAGGGACAGGACGGGCGCCGGGTGAAGCTTTCTTT.

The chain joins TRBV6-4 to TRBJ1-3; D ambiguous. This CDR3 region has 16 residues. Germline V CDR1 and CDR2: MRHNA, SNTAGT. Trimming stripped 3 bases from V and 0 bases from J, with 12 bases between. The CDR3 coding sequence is TGTGCCAGCAGTGAAGGGCCGGGGATCTCTGGAAACACCATATATTTT. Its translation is CASSEGPGISGNTIYF.

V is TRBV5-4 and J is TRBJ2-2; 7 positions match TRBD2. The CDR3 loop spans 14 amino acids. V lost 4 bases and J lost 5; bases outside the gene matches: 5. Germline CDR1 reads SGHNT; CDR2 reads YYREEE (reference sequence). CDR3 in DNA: TGTGCCAGCAGCGACACGGGGGGAACCGGGGAGCTGTTTTTT. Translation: CASSDTGGTGELFF.

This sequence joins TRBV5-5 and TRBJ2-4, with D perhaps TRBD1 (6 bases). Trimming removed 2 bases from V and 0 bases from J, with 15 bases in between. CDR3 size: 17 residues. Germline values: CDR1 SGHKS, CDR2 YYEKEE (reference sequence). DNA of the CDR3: TGTGCCAGCAGCTTTCCCTCAGGGGCTCTAGCCAAAAACATTCAGTACTTC. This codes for CASSFPSGALAKNIQYF.

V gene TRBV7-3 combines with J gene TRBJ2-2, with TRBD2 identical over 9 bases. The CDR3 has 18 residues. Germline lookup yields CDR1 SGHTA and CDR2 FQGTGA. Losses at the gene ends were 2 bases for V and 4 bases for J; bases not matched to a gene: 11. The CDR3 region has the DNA TGTGCCAGCAGCTTAGGGGGCGGGAGGGCCGTCTCCACCGGGGAGCTGTTTTTT. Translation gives CASSLGGGRAVSTGELFF.

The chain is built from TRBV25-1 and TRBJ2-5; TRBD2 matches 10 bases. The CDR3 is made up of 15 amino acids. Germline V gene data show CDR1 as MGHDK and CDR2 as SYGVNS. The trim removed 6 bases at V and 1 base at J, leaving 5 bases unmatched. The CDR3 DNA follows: TGTGCCAGCAGGAGAACTAGCGGGATCCAAGAGACCCAGTACTTC. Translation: CASRRTSGIQETQYF.

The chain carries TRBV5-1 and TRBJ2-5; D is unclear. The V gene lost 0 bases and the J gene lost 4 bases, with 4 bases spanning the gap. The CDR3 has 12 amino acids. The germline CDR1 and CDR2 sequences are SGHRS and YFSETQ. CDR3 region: CASSLALETQYF. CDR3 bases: TGCGCCAGCAGCTTGGCCTTAGAGACCCAGTACTTC. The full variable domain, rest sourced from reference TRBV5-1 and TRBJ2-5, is KAGVTQTPRYLIKTRGQQVTLSCSPISGHRSVSWYQQTPGQGLQFLFEYFSETQRNKGNFPGRFSGRQFSNSRSEMNVSTLELGDSALYLCASSLALETQYFGPGTRLLVL.

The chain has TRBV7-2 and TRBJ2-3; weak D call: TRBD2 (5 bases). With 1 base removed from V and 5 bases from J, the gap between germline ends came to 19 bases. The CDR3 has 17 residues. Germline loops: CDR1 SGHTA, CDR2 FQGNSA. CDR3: CASSLEGRGLLQDTQYF. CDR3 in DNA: TGTGCCAGCAGCTTAGAAGGCAGAGGGTTGTTGCAAGATACGCAGTATTTT.

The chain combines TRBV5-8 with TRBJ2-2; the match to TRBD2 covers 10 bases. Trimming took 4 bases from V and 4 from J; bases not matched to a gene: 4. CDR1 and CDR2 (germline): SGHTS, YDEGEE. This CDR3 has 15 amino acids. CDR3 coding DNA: TGTGCCAGCAGCCGACTAGCGGGTCCCACCGGGGAGCTGTTTTTT. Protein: CASSRLAGPTGELFF. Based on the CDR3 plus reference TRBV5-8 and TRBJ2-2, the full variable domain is EAGVTQSPTHLIKTRGQQATLRCSPISGHTSVYWYQQALGLGLQFLLWYDEGEERNRGNFPPRFSGRQFPNYSSELNVNALELEDSALYLCASSRLAGPTGELFFGEGSRLTVL.

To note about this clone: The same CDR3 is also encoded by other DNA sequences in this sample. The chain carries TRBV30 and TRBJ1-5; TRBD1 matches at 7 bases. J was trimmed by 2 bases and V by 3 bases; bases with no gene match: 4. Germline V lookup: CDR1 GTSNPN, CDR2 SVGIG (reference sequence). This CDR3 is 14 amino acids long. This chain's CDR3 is CAWSAGTGNQPQHF. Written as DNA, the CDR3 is TGTGCCTGGAGCGCCGGGACAGGCAATCAGCCCCAGCATTTT.